The present T cell receptor beta chain was sequenced within a study of shared clonotypes between healthy human individuals. V lost 7 bases and J lost 5, with 12 bases in between. The CDR3 is 13 amino acids. Germline V gene lookup returns CDR1 MDHEN and CDR2 SYDVKM. In this sample, this clone turned up a few times. TCRdb's table, derived via immunoSEQ multiplex PCR, lists solely in-frame clones and lacks some. Seen here are a few million clones, about 92% observed once, and the top ten hold 0.35% to 0.5%. This sequence was found in a man between 18 and 35 years old in good health. Some clones in this sample may be carry-over from other donors' samples. The chain carries TRBV28 and TRBJ1-5, with D uncertain. The material sequenced was naive CD4+ T cells from PBMCs. Subset indicated: CD45RA+ positively selected. DNA of the CDR3: TGTGCCAGCACCCCAGCGCTGCATCAGCCCCAGCATTTT. Its translation is CASTPALHQPQHF.